Listed below are T cell receptor beta chains from one sample, sequenced in a study of blood T cell repertoires in COVID-19. TCRdb keeps only in-frame clones here, not all; method: immunoSEQ multiplex PCR. This sample has approximately 240,000 clones; roughly 84% occur once, and the top ten carry around 1.5%. What was sequenced was peripheral blood. The receptors were sampled from a woman in her 40s who had recovered from COVID-19. Both conserved end residues are part of each CDR3. The order of the fields is D gene, clone size, CDR3 length, V gene, J gene, CDR3 DNA, CDR3 protein. A D gene is named only where the DNA matches it firmly. Only some rows state a clone size, as once, few, many or a class for expanded clones.

d_call: -; clone_size: -; cdr3_length: 14; v_call: TRBV14; j_call: TRBJ1-6; cdr3_nt: TGTGCCAGCAGCCCCTCCGACCGGCTAGCGCCCCTCCACTTT; cdr3_aa: CASSPSDRLAPLHF
d_call: -; clone_size: -; cdr3_length: 15; v_call: TRBV7-3; j_call: TRBJ2-6; cdr3_nt: TGTGCCAGCAGTCAAGGAGGCTCTGGGGCCAACGTCCTGACTTTC; cdr3_aa: CASSQGGSGANVLTF
d_call: -; clone_size: -; cdr3_length: 15; v_call: TRBV11-2; j_call: TRBJ2-5; cdr3_nt: TGTGCCAGCAGCTTAGATACTACGGGGTCCGGGACCCAGTACTTC; cdr3_aa: CASSLDTTGSGTQYF
d_call: TRBD1; clone_size: -; cdr3_length: 14; v_call: TRBV4-3; j_call: TRBJ2-1; cdr3_nt: TGCGCCAGCAGCCAGAACAGGGGGAGCGGTGAGCAGTTCTTC; cdr3_aa: CASSQNRGSGEQFF
d_call: -; clone_size: -; cdr3_length: 14; v_call: TRBV3-1/TRBV3-2; j_call: TRBJ2-7; cdr3_nt: TGTGCCAGCAGCCACAGGGGATCCTCCTACGAGCAGTACTTC; cdr3_aa: CASSHRGSSYEQYF
d_call: -; clone_size: -; cdr3_length: 15; v_call: TRBV5-5; j_call: TRBJ1-1; cdr3_nt: TGTGCCAGCAGCCCGTCACGGCCGGCGGGCACTGAAGCTTTCTTT; cdr3_aa: CASSPSRPAGTEAFF
d_call: -; clone_size: -; cdr3_length: 13; v_call: TRBV28; j_call: TRBJ1-2; cdr3_nt: TGTGCCAGCAGTTTAGGCAGGGTTGTAGGCTACACCTTC; cdr3_aa: CASSLGRVVGYTF
d_call: -; clone_size: -; cdr3_length: 14; v_call: TRBV6-2/TRBV6-3; j_call: TRBJ2-1; cdr3_nt: TGTGCCAGCAGTTTGGTGGGGGCCGGAGGAGAGCAGTTCTTC; cdr3_aa: CASSLVGAGGEQFF
d_call: TRBD1; clone_size: -; cdr3_length: 14; v_call: TRBV5-4; j_call: TRBJ2-1; cdr3_nt: TGTGCCAGCAGCTCCCGGACAGGGCGGAATGAGCAGTTCTTC; cdr3_aa: CASSSRTGRNEQFF
d_call: TRBD1; clone_size: -; cdr3_length: 16; v_call: TRBV4-3; j_call: TRBJ1-6; cdr3_nt: TGCGCCAGCAGCCAAGACCTCGACAGGGCAGATTCACCCCTCCACTTT; cdr3_aa: CASSQDLDRADSPLHF
d_call: -; clone_size: -; cdr3_length: 13; v_call: TRBV13; j_call: TRBJ1-6; cdr3_nt: TGTGCCAGCAGCTTAGACAGGCCCTCCACCCTCCACTTT; cdr3_aa: CASSLDRPSTLHF
d_call: -; clone_size: -; cdr3_length: 19; v_call: TRBV7-2; j_call: TRBJ2-6; cdr3_nt: TGTGCCAGCAGCTTAGACCCCCCAGGTTGGTTATCTGGGGCCAACGTCCTGACTTTC; cdr3_aa: CASSLDPPGWLSGANVLTF
d_call: TRBD1; clone_size: -; cdr3_length: 14; v_call: TRBV19; j_call: TRBJ2-7; cdr3_nt: TGTGCCAGCTCCCGGGACAGGGGTTCCTACGAGCAGTACTTC; cdr3_aa: CASSRDRGSYEQYF
d_call: TRBD1; clone_size: -; cdr3_length: 14; v_call: TRBV6-2/TRBV6-3; j_call: TRBJ2-7; cdr3_nt: TGTGCCAGCAGTTTCGACAGGGGTTCCTACGAGCAGTACTTC; cdr3_aa: CASSFDRGSYEQYF
d_call: -; clone_size: -; cdr3_length: 11; v_call: TRBV6-5; j_call: TRBJ2-1; cdr3_nt: TGTGCCAGCAGCGCCAGCGATGAGCAGTTCTTC; cdr3_aa: CASSASDEQFF
d_call: -; clone_size: -; cdr3_length: 16; v_call: TRBV9; j_call: TRBJ2-7; cdr3_nt: TGTGCCAGCAGCGTAGCTCAGGGAAGCCTACCCTACGAGCAGTACTTC; cdr3_aa: CASSVAQGSLPYEQYF
d_call: -; clone_size: -; cdr3_length: 15; v_call: TRBV6-1; j_call: TRBJ2-5; cdr3_nt: TGTGCCAGCAGTGAATTAACCGGGGGACAAGAGACCCAGTACTTC; cdr3_aa: CASSELTGGQETQYF
d_call: -; clone_size: -; cdr3_length: 12; v_call: TRBV5-1; j_call: TRBJ2-7; cdr3_nt: TGCGCCAGCAGTAGCAGCCTCTACGAGCAGTACTTC; cdr3_aa: CASSSSLYEQYF
d_call: -; clone_size: once; cdr3_length: 11; v_call: TRBV23-1; j_call: TRBJ1-5; cdr3_nt: TGCGCCAGCAGTTCCCGTCAGCCCCAGCATTTT; cdr3_aa: CASSSRQPQHF
d_call: TRBD1; clone_size: -; cdr3_length: 15; v_call: TRBV18; j_call: TRBJ2-1; cdr3_nt: TGTGCCAGCACCCGGACAGGGGGCATCTCTGGTGAGCAGTTCTTC; cdr3_aa: CASTRTGGISGEQFF
d_call: -; clone_size: -; cdr3_length: 14; v_call: TRBV6-5; j_call: TRBJ2-1; cdr3_nt: TGTGCCAGCAGTTACTCTGACAGTTTTAATGAGCAGTTCTTC; cdr3_aa: CASSYSDSFNEQFF
d_call: TRBD2; clone_size: -; cdr3_length: 15; v_call: TRBV5-5; j_call: TRBJ2-3; cdr3_nt: TGTGCCAGCAGGAAGCCGGGACTAGCTGAAGATACGCAGTATTTT; cdr3_aa: CASRKPGLAEDTQYF
d_call: -; clone_size: -; cdr3_length: 14; v_call: TRBV28; j_call: TRBJ1-2; cdr3_nt: TGTGCCAGCAGGCAGGGTAGCTTCAACTATGGCTACACCTTC; cdr3_aa: CASRQGSFNYGYTF
d_call: -; clone_size: -; cdr3_length: 19; v_call: TRBV5-5; j_call: TRBJ1-2; cdr3_nt: TGTGCCAGCAGCTTTACGGGAGGCCTCTTCAGGGCCGATAACTATGGCTACACCTTC; cdr3_aa: CASSFTGGLFRADNYGYTF
d_call: -; clone_size: -; cdr3_length: 12; v_call: TRBV7-9; j_call: TRBJ1-5; cdr3_nt: TGTGCCAGCAGCCTAAACGCCGAGCCCCAGCATTTT; cdr3_aa: CASSLNAEPQHF
d_call: TRBD1; clone_size: -; cdr3_length: 13; v_call: TRBV19; j_call: TRBJ2-7; cdr3_nt: TGTGCCAGTAGTGCCCGGACAGGGTACGAGCAGTACTTC; cdr3_aa: CASSARTGYEQYF
d_call: TRBD1; clone_size: once; cdr3_length: 15; v_call: TRBV3-1/TRBV3-2; j_call: TRBJ1-6; cdr3_nt: TGTGCCAGCAGCCAAACAGGGGCCTTGGGGTCACCCCTCCACTTT; cdr3_aa: CASSQTGALGSPLHF
d_call: TRBD1; clone_size: -; cdr3_length: 15; v_call: TRBV2; j_call: TRBJ2-3; cdr3_nt: TGTGCCAGCAGTGAAAACAGGGGGACCACAGATACGCAGTATTTT; cdr3_aa: CASSENRGTTDTQYF
d_call: -; clone_size: -; cdr3_length: 13; v_call: TRBV7-9; j_call: TRBJ1-1; cdr3_nt: TGTGCCAGCAGCTTAAGCTCAAACACTGAAGCTTTCTTT; cdr3_aa: CASSLSSNTEAFF
d_call: -; clone_size: few; cdr3_length: 13; v_call: TRBV18; j_call: TRBJ1-5; cdr3_nt: TGTGCCAGCTCTCCGGGGGGAAATCAGCCCCAGCATTTT; cdr3_aa: CASSPGGNQPQHF
d_call: -; clone_size: -; cdr3_length: 13; v_call: TRBV6-6; j_call: TRBJ1-2; cdr3_nt: TGTGCCAGCAGGGACTCGGCTAACTATGGCTACACCTTC; cdr3_aa: CASRDSANYGYTF
d_call: -; clone_size: once; cdr3_length: 15; v_call: TRBV18; j_call: TRBJ2-2; cdr3_nt: TGTGCCAGCTCACCGCTCAGGGTCGACACCGGGGAGCTGTTTTTT; cdr3_aa: CASSPLRVDTGELFF
d_call: TRBD1; clone_size: -; cdr3_length: 13; v_call: TRBV18; j_call: TRBJ1-2; cdr3_nt: TGTGCCAGCTCACCTAGACAGGGTGATGGCTACACCTTC; cdr3_aa: CASSPRQGDGYTF
d_call: TRBD1; clone_size: -; cdr3_length: 16; v_call: TRBV4-3; j_call: TRBJ2-1; cdr3_nt: TGCGCCAGCAGCCGCCTAGGGACAGGGGGCAGGAATGAGCAGTTCTTC; cdr3_aa: CASSRLGTGGRNEQFF
d_call: TRBD1; clone_size: -; cdr3_length: 14; v_call: TRBV7-8; j_call: TRBJ2-7; cdr3_nt: TGTGCCAGCAGTTTTCTGACAGGGTACTACGAGCAGTACTTC; cdr3_aa: CASSFLTGYYEQYF
d_call: -; clone_size: -; cdr3_length: 14; v_call: TRBV6-1; j_call: TRBJ1-2; cdr3_nt: TGTGCCAGCAGTGAACCCTCGTACCCGAGAGGCTACACCTTC; cdr3_aa: CASSEPSYPRGYTF
d_call: TRBD1; clone_size: many; cdr3_length: 14; v_call: TRBV3-1/TRBV3-2; j_call: TRBJ2-1; cdr3_nt: TGTGCCAGCAGCCGGACAGGGGGAATAGATGAGCAGTTCTTC; cdr3_aa: CASSRTGGIDEQFF
d_call: TRBD1; clone_size: -; cdr3_length: 15; v_call: TRBV7-2; j_call: TRBJ2-7; cdr3_nt: TGTGCCAGCAGCGCCGGGACAGGGATTTCCTACGAGCAGTACTTC; cdr3_aa: CASSAGTGISYEQYF
d_call: TRBD1; clone_size: -; cdr3_length: 13; v_call: TRBV28; j_call: TRBJ1-4; cdr3_nt: TGTGCCAGCACGGGACAGGGCTATGAAAAACTGTTTTTT; cdr3_aa: CASTGQGYEKLFF
d_call: -; clone_size: -; cdr3_length: 16; v_call: TRBV27; j_call: TRBJ1-6; cdr3_nt: TGTGCCAGCAGTTTCCGCCCGACAGGTCATAATTCACCCCTCCACTTT; cdr3_aa: CASSFRPTGHNSPLHF
d_call: TRBD1; clone_size: -; cdr3_length: 14; v_call: TRBV6-2/TRBV6-3; j_call: TRBJ2-1; cdr3_nt: TGTGCCAGCAGTTACCACGGACAGGGGGCTGAGCAGTTCTTC; cdr3_aa: CASSYHGQGAEQFF